This T cell receptor (beta chain) stems from a study of cytomegalovirus exposure and HLA in healthy donors. The sample holds a few counts of this clone. The antigen is undetermined. This cohort consisted of healthy bone marrow donors. Whereas donors were nominally healthy upon sampling, unrecorded immune exposures were probable. The PCR employed 60 Vbeta primers together with 13 Jbeta primers. Using immunoSEQ multiplex PCR, the repertoire was profiled, and TCRdb retains in-frame clones only, with some absent. The sample carries 75,000 to 95,000 clones, less than 80% recorded once. Trimming left V 6 bases short and J 3 bases short, with 5 bases between. Looked up from germline, CDR1 is MNHNY and CDR2 is SVGAGI (reference sequence). CDR3 size: 11 residues. Notes on the study in general: Presence/absence analyses took donor sequencing depth as roughly uniform. Certain indistinguishable V segments, among them TRBV6-2 and TRBV6-3, were excluded.

V gene TRBV6-6 combines with J gene TRBJ1-1; D is undetermined. The sequence was obtained from a human donor in good health. Sequencing input: PBMCs. CDR3 amino acids: CASSPDTEAFF. The CDR3 region has the DNA TGTGCCAGCAGCCCAGACACTGAAGCTTTCTTT.